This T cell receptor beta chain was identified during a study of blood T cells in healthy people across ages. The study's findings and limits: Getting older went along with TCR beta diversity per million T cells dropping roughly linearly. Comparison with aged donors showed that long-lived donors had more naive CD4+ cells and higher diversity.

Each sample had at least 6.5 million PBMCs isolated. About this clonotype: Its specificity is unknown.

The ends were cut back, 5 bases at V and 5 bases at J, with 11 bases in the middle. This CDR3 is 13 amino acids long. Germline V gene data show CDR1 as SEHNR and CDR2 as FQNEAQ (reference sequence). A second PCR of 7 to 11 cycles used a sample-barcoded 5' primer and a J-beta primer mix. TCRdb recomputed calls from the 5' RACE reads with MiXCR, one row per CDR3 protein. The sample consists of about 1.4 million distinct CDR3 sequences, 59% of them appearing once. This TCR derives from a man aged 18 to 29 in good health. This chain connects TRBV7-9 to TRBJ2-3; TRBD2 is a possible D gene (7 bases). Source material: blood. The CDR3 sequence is CASSRGAGDTQYF. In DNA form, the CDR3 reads TGTGCCAGCAGCCGGGGGGCTGGAGATACGCAGTATTTT.